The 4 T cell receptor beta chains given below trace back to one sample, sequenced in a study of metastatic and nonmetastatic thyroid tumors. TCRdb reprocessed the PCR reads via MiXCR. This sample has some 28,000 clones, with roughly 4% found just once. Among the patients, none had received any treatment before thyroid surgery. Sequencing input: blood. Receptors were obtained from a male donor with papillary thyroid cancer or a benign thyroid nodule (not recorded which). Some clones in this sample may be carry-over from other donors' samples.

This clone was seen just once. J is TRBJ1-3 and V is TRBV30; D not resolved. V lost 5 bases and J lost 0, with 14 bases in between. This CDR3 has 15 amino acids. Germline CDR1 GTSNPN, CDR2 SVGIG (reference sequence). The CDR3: CAWGAAVPSGNTIYF. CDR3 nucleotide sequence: TGTGCCTGGGGAGCCGCGGTCCCCTCTGGAAACACCATATATTTT.

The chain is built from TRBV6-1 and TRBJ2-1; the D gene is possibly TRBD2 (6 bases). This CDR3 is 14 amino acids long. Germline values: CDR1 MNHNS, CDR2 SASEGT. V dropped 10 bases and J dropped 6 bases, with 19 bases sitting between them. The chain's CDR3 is CANRRDMETNEQFF. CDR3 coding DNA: TGTGCCAACCGGAGGGATATGGAGACCAATGAGCAGTTCTTC.

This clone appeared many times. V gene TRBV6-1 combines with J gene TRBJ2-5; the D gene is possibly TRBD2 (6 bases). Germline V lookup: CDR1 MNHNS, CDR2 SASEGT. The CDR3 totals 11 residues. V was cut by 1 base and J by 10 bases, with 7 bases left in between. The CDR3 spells CASSEGGDQYF. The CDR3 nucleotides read TGTGCCAGCAGTGAAGGGGGGGACCAGTACTTC.

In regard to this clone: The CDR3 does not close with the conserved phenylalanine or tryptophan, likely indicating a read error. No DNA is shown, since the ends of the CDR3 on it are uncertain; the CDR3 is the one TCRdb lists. CDR3 sequence reads: CASQLRSEAYL. The genes are TRBV6-5 and TRBJ1-1. From germline, CDR1 is MNHEY and CDR2 SVGAGI. The length of the CDR3 is 11 amino acids, counting both ends.